This T cell receptor beta chain was recovered during a study of blood T cell repertoires in COVID-19 (dated by TCRdb to 2020 to 2022). About the study as a whole: Samples covering the acute and convalescent phases of COVID-19 were provided by collaborators in the United States, Italy and Spain. Nearly every sample came with metadata listing a de-identified subject ID, COVID-19 status, age in years and sex. Subjects who had been exposed to COVID-19, were actively infected with it, or had recovered from it provided the deeply sampled blood TCRbeta repertoires that made up the dataset. Samples came from the ongoing ImmuneRACE study (first 160 participants) plus 1,254 subjects from 6 global collaborators. The material from the prospective study consisted of cDNA or gDNA derived from T cells, B-cell-depleted T cells, or PBMCs. Where HLA class I and class II types were available, the types were taken from metadata supplied by the sample provider, not from assay-based typing. The repertoires were released in a freely available public database meant as a resource for research on the immune response to SARS-CoV-2. On the study overall, not on this receptor specifically: How much clinical and demographic metadata was included differed by source and by participant, and the metadata was provided uncurated.

At one collaborating source in Seattle, patients were enrolled during active infection and were followed longitudinally through the course of disease. Each collaborating institution followed its own protocols to collect whole blood in K2EDTA tubes. For TCRbeta analysis, collaborators shipped samples in one of three forms: frozen whole blood, isolated PBMCs, or DNA extracted from either of those sample types. TCRbeta CDR3 regions were amplified from genomic DNA by means of the immunoSEQ Assay, a bias-controlled multiplex PCR. Regarding the original processing steps: The number of nucleated cells in each sample was estimated from the amplification of reference gene primers within the assay. To quantify the absolute abundance of each unique TCRbeta CDR3 rearrangement, sequence reads were collapsed and filtered. For each sample, productive Simpson clonality was calculated as the square root of Simpson's diversity index over productive rearrangements. TCRdb limited this immuneACCESS table to in-frame rearrangements with V and J called. A share of clones is missing; checked studies link under half to unresolved V genes, and the rest is unexplained. The V and J calls and the clone size are those of that table, but D and trimming were determined from the DNA. This sample has about 110,000 clones in its table, and about 79% of those were observed once. The ten top clones hold 5% to 8% of the sample.

Turning to this clone: What antigen it recognizes has not been identified. Base-call qualities are not available, and no considerably larger clone is one nucleotide away.

Based on the germline V gene (reference sequence), the CDR1 and CDR2 sequences are GTSNPN and SVGIG. V sheds 1 base and J sheds 2 bases, leaving 6 bases between their ends. The cysteine opens and the phenylalanine closes a CDR3 of 12 amino acids. The sequence is cut down to CDR3 DNA, 36 bases in frame from base 1. Here the chain combines TRBV30 and TRBJ2-7, with a weak D call of TRBD2 (5 bases match). The specimen sequenced was peripheral blood. The clonotype was recovered from an elderly man with COVID-19, enrolled during active disease. The CDR3 reads as follows: CAWSAGTYEQYF. The sequenced DNA is TGTGCCTGGAGTGCCGGGACCTACGAGCAGTACTTC.